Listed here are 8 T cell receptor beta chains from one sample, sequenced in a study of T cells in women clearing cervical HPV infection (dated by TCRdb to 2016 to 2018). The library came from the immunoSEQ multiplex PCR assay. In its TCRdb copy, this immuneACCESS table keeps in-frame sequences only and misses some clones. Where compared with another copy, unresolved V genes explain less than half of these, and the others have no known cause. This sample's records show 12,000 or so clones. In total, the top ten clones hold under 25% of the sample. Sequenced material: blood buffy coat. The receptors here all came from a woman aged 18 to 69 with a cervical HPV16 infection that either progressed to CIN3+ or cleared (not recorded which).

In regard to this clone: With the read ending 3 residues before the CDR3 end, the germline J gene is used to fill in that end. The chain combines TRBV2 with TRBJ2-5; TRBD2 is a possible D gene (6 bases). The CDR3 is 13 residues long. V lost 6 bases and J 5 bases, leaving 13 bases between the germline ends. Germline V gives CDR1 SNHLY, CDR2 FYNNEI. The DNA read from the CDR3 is TGTGCCAGCAGCCCCGATGCGGGGGAGACC. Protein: CASSPDAGET. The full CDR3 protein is CASSPDAGETQYF.

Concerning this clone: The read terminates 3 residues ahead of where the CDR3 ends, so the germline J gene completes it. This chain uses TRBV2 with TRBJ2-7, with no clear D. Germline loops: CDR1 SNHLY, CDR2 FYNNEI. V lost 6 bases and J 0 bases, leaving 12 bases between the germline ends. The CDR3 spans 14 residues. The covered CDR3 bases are TGTGCCAGCAGGCCGACATCAAGCTCCTACGAG. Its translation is CASRPTSSSYE. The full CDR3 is CASRPTSSSYEQYF.

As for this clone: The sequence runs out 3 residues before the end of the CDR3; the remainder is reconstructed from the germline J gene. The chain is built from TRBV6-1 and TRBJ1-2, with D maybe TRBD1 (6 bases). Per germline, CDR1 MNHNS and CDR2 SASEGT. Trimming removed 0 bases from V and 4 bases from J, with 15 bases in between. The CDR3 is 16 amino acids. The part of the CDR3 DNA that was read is TGTGCCAGCAGTGAAGCGCTTGGGACACCCTTCTATGGC. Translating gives CASSEALGTPFYG. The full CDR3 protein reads CASSEALGTPFYGYTF.

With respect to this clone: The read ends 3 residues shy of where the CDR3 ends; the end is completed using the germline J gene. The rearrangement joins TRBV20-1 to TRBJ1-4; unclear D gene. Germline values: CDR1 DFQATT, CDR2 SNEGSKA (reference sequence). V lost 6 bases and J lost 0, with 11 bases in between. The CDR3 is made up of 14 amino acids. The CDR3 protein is CSAGQPPTNEKLFF. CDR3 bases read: TGCAGTGCAGGGCAGCCTCCAACTAATGAAAAA.

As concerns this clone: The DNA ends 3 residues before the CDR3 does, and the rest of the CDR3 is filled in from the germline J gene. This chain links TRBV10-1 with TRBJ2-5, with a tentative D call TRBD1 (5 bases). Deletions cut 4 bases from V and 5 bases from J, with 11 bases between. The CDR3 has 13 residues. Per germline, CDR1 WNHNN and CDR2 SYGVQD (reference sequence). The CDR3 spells CASSGTRIETQYF. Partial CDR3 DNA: TGCGCCAGCAGTGGGACACGTATTGAGACC.

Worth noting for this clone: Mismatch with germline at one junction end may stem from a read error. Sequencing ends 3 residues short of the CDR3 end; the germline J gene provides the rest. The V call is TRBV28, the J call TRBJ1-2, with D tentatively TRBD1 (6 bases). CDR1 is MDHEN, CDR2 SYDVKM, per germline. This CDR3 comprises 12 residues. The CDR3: CASSQTGYGYTF. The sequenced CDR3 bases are TGTGCCAGCAGTCAAACAGGGTATGGT.

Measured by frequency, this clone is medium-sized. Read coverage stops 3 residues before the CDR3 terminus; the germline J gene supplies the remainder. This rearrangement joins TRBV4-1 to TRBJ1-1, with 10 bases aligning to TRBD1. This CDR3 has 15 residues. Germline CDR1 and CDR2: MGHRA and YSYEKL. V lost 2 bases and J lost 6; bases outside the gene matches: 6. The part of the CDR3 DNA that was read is TGCGCCAGCAGCCAAACCGGGACAGGGGTGTCTGAA. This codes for CASSQTGTGVSE. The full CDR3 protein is CASSQTGTGVSEAFF.

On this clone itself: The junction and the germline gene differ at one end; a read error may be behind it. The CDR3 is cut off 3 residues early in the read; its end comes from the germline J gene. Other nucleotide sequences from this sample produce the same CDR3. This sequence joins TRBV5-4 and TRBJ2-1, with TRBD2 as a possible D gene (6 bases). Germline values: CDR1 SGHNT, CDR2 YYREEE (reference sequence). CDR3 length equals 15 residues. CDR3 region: CASSFGLASTSEQFF. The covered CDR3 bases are TGTGCCAGTAGCTTCGGGCTAGCGTCCACCTCTGAG.